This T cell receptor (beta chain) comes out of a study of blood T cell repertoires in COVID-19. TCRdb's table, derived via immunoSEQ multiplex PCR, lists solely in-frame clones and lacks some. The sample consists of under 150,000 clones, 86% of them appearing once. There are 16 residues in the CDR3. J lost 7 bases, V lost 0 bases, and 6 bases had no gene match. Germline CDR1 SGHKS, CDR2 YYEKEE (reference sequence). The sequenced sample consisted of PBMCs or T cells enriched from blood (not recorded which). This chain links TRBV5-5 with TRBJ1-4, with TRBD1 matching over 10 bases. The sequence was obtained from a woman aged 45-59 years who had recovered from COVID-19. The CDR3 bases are TGTGCCAGCAGCTTGGCGTTGGGGACAGGGGTTGAAAAACTGTTTTTT. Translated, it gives CASSLALGTGVEKLFF.